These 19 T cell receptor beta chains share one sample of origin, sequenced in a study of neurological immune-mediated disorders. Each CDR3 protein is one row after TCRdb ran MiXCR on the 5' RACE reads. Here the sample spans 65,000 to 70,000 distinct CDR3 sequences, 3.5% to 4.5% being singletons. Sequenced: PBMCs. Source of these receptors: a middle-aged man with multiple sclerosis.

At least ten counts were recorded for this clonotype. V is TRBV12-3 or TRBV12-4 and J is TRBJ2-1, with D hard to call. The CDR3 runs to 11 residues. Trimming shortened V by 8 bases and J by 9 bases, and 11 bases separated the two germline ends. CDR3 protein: CASREAGEQFF. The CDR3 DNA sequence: TGTGCCAGCCGAGAAGCAGGTGAGCAGTTCTTC.

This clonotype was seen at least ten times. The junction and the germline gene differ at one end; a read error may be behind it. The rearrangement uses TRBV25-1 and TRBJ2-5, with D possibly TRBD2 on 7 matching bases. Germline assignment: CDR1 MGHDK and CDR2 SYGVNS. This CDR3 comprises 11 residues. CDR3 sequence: CASSQTGGWDF. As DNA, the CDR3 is TGTGCCAGCAGTCAAACGGGGGGCTGGGACTTC.

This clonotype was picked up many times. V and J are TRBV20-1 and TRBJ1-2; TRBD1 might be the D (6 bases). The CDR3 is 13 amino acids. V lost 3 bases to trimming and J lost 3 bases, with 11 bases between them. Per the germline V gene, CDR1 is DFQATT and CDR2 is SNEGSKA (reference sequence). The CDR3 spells CSASEDRHYGYTF. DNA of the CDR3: TGCAGTGCTAGCGAGGACAGACACTATGGCTACACCTTC.

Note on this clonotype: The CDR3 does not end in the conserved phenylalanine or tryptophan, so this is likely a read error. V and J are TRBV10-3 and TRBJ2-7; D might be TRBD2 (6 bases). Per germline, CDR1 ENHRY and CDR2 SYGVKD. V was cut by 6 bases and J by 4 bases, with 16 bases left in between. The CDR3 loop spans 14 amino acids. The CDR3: CAIRTRDSLYEQYN. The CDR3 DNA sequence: TGTGCCATCAGAACCCGGGACTCCTTATACGAGCAGTACAAC.

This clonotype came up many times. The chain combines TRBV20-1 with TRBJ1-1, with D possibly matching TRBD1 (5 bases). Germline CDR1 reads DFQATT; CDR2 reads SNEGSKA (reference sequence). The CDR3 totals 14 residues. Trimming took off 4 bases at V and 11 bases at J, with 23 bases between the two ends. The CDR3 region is CSATPQAPFGGAFF. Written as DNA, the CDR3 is TGCAGTGCTACCCCACAGGCCCCTTTTGGTGGGGCTTTCTTT.

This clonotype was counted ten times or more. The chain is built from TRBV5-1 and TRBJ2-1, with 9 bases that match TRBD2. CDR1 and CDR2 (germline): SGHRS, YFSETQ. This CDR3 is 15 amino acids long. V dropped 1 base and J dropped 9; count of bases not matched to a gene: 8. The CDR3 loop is CASSLSLAGLVEQFF. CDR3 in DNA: TGCGCCAGCAGCTTGTCTCTAGCGGGGCTGGTTGAGCAGTTCTTC.

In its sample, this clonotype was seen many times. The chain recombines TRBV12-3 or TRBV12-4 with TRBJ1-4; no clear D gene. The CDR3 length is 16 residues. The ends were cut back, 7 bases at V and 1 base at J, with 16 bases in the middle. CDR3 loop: CASTLPLGGTNEKLFF. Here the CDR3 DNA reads TGTGCCAGCACACTACCTTTGGGCGGAACTAATGAAAAACTGTTTTTT.

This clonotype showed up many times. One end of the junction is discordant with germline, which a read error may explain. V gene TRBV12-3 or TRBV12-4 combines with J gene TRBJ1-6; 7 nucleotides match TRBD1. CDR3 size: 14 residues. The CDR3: CASSRQGLNSPLNF. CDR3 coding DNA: TGTGCCAGCAGCCGACAGGGCCTCAATTCACCCCTCAACTTT.

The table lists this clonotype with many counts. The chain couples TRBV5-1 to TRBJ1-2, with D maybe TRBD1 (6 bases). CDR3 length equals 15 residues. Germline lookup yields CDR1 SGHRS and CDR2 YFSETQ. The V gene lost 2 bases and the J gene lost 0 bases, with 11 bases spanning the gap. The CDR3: CASSFTGTTNYGYTF. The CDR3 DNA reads TGCGCCAGCAGCTTCACCGGGACAACTAACTATGGCTACACCTTC.

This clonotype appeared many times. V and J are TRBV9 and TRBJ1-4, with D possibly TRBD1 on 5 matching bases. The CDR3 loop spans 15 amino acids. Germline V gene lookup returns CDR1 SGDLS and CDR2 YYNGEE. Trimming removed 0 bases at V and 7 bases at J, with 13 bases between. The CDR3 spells CASSVAAGVGEKLFF. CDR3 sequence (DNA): TGTGCCAGCAGCGTAGCGGCGGGGGTTGGTGAAAAACTGTTTTTT.

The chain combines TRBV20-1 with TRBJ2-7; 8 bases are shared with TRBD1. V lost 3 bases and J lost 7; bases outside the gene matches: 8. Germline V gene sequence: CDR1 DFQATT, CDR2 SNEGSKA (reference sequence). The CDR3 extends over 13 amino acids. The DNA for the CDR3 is TGCAGTGCTAGGGACAGGGTCCGGGGGGAGCAGTACTTC. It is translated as CSARDRVRGEQYF.

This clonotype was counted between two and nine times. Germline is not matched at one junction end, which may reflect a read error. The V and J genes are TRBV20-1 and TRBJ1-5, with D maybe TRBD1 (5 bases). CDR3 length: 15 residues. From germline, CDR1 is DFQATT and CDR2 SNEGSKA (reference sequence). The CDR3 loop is CSATRGPDRNQPQNF. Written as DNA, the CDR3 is TGCAGTGCCACCCGGGGACCAGATCGCAATCAGCCCCAGAATTTT.

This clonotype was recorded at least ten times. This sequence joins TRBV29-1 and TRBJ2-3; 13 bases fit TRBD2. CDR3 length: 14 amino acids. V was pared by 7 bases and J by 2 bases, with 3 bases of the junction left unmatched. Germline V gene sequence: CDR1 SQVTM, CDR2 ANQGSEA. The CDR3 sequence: CSAGTSGDTDTQYF. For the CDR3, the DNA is TGCAGCGCCGGGACTAGCGGGGACACAGATACGCAGTATTTT.

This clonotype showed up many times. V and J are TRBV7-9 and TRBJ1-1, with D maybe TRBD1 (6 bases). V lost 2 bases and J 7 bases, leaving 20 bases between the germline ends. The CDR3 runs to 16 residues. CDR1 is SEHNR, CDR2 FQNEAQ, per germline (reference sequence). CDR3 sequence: CASSLRSGQRTNEAFF. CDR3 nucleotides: TGTGCCAGCAGCTTAAGGTCAGGACAGCGCACCAATGAAGCTTTCTTT.

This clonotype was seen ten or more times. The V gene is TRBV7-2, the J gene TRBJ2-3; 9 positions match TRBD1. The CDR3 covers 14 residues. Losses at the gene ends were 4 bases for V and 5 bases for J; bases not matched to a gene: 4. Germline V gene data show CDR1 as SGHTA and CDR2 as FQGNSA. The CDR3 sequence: CASSWRQGEDTQYF. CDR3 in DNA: TGTGCCAGCAGCTGGAGACAGGGGGAAGATACGCAGTATTTT.

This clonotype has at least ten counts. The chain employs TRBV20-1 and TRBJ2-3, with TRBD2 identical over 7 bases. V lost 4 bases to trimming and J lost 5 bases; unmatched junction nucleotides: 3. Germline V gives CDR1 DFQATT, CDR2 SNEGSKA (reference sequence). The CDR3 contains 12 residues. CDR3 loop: CSAIQRGDTQYF. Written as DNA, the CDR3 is TGCAGTGCTATTCAGCGGGGAGATACGCAGTATTTT.

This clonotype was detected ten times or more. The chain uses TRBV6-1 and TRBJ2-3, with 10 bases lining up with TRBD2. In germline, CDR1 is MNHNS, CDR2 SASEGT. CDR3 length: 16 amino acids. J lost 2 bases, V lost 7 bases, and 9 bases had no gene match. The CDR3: CASTQRGGRATDTQYF. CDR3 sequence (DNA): TGTGCCAGCACCCAGCGGGGGGGCCGGGCCACAGATACGCAGTATTTT.

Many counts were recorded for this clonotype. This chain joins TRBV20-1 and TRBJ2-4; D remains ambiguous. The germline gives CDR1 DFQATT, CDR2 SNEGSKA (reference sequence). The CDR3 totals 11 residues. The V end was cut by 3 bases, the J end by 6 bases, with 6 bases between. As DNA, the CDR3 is TGCAGTGCTAGTTCTAGAAACATTCAGTACTTC. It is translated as CSASSRNIQYF.

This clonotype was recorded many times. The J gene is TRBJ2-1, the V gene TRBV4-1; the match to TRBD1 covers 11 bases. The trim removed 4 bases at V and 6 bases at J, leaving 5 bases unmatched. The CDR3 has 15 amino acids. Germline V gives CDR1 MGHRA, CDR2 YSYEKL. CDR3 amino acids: CASSPTGTGGNEQFF. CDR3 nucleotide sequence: TGCGCCAGCAGCCCCACCGGGACAGGGGGCAATGAGCAGTTCTTC.